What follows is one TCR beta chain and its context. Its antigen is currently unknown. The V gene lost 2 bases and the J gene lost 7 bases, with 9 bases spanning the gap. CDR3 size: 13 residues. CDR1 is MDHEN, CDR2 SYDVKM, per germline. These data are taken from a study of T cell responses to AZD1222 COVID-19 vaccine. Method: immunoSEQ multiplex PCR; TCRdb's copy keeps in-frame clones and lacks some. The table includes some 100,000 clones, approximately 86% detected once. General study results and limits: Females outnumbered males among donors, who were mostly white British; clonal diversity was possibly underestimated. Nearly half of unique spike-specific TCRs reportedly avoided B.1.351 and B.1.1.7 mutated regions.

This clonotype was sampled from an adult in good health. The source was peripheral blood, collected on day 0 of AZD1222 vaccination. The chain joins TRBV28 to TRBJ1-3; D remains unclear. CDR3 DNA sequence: TGTGCCAGCAGTTTAATGACTGATAACACCATATATTTT. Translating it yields CASSLMTDNTIYF.